These T cell receptor beta chains were read from a single sample in a study of T cell responses to AZD1222 COVID-19 vaccine. Profiled with immunoSEQ multiplex PCR; TCRdb holds only in-frame clones, not every one. Altogether under 300,000 clones are present, over 90% being singletons, with the ten largest covering 0.55%. The source material was peripheral blood, sampled on day 0 of AZD1222 vaccination. Receptors were obtained from an adult in good health. Each CDR3 is given with its conserved first and last residue. The D gene is left open where the match is weak. Not all rows give a size; the values are once, few, many and, for expanded clones, a class.

d_call j_call clone_size v_call cdr3_nt cdr3_aa
TRBD1 TRBJ1-1 - TRBV5-1 TGCGCCAGCAGCCCGACAGGGAAGGGTGAAGCTTTCTTT CASSPTGKGEAFF
- TRBJ2-1 - TRBV3-1/TRBV3-2 TGTGCCAGCAGCCAAGCGGGACGGGACAATGAGCAGTTCTTC CASSQAGRDNEQFF
- TRBJ2-5 - TRBV10-3 TGTGCCATCAGTGAAGGGACCGGCCGGGAGACCCAGTACTTC CAISEGTGRETQYF
- TRBJ2-2 - TRBV7-3 TGTGCCAGCAGCCCCCTGGGGGTGGGTAACACCGGGGAGCTGTTTTTT CASSPLGVGNTGELFF
TRBD1 TRBJ1-4 once TRBV7-9 TGTGCCAGCAGCAGAGGGGGCACCCCCTTGTTTTTT CASSRGGTPLFF
- TRBJ1-3 - TRBV11-2 TGTGCCAGCAGGGGGGGGCACCTTGGTGCCACCATATATTTT CASRGGHLGATIYF
TRBD2 TRBJ2-1 - TRBV6-5 TGTGCCAGCAGTTACGCTAGCGGGGGGAATGAGCAGTTCTTC CASSYASGGNEQFF
TRBD1 TRBJ2-1 - TRBV5-4 TGTGCCAGCAGCCAGGACAGGGACACCTACAATGAGCAGTTCTTC CASSQDRDTYNEQFF
- TRBJ1-1 - TRBV18 TGTGCCAGCTCACCCGCAGGGATGAACACTGAAGCTTTCTTT CASSPAGMNTEAFF
- TRBJ1-1 - TRBV6-5 TGTGCCAGCAGTTACGGCCAAATATTAAGGCCCACTGAAGCTTTCTTT CASSYGQILRPTEAFF
TRBD1 TRBJ1-4 - TRBV27 TGTGCCAGCCGGACAGGGGGCGAAAAACTGTTTTTT CASRTGGEKLFF
- TRBJ2-2 - TRBV2 TGTGCCAGCTCCAGGAGGGACACCGGGGAGCTGTTTTTT CASSRRDTGELFF
- TRBJ2-3 - TRBV11-1 TGTGCCAGCAGCAAAATTAGGACTGCTGGTACGCAGTATTTT CASSKIRTAGTQYF
- TRBJ2-3 - TRBV4-1 TGCGCCAGCAGCGCCCAGGGCGGGGATACGCAGTATTTT CASSAQGGDTQYF